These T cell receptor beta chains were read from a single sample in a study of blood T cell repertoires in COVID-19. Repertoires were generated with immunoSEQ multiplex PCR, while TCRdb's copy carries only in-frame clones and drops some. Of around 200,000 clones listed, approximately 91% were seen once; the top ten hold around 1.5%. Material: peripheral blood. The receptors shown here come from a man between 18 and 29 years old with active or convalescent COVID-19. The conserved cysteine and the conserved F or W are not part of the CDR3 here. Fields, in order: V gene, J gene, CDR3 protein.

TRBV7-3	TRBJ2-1	ASSWGTGNEQF
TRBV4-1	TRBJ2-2	ASSQDGGLVTGELF
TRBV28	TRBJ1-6	ASSRTDSLGTLH
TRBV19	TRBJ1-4	ASRRTTGEKLF
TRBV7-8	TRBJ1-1	ASSLVWGQGMRTEAF
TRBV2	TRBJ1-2	ASSETTGLIGYT
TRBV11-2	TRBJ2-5	ASSRPGTARETQY
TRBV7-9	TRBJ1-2	ASSVTTGDYGYT
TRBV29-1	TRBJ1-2	SAYIAPYGYT
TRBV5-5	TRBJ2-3	ASSLVERSTDTQY
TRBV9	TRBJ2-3	ASSVQATATDTQY
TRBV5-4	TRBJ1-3	ASSRQGSGNTIY
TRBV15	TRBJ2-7	ATSRADRFYEQY
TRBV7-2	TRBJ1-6	ASSSDRDRTLH
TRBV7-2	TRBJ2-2	ASSQEGTGPTGELF
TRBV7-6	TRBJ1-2	ASSLGQGYNYGYT
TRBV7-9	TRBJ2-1	ASSFGTGDNEQF
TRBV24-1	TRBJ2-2	ATSGGPRGSYTGELF
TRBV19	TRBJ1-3	ASQTGGSGNTIY
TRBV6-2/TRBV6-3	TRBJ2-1	ASSYPGLGDPGEQF
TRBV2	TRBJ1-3	ASSETVRAVDTIY
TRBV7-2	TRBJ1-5	ASSLAAGGSDQPQH
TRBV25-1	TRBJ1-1	ASSDTRGDTEAF
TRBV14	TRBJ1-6	ASSHSDSPLH
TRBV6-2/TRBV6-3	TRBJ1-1	ASSYSEREAF
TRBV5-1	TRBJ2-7	ASSQDRGTYEQY
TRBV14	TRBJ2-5	ASSQDMASRYQETQY
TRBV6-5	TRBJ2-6	ASSPRESGANVLT
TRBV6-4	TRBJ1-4	ASRLRVLTNEKLF
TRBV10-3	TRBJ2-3	AISAQRGSTDTQY
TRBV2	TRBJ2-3	ASSAGTSGGTDTQY
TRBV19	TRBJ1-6	ASSIVRGEISPLH
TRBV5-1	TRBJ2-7	ASSRDRADREQY
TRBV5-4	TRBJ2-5	ASSTGVTDRETQY
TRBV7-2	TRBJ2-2	ASRLAVNTGELF
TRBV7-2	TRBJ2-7	ASSLRGGRGIPYEQY
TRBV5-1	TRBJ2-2	ASSPSGNGELF
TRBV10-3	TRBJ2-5	AIGDTQGETQY
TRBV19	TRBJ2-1	ASSPHHGYNEQF
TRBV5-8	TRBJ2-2	ASSFGQGWSGELF
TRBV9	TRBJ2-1	ASSGPPSVTPSGEQF
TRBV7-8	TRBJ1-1	ASSLVGGSSNTEAF
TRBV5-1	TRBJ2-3	ASSLGVSTDTQY
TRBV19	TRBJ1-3	ASSMGSRFSGNTIY
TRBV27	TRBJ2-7	ASSSRTGGYEQY
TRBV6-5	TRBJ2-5	ASSSTSLAGLETQY